This T cell receptor beta chain was recovered during a study of blood T cell repertoires in COVID-19. Study-wide context: The samples span acute and convalescent COVID-19 from the United States, Italy and Spain. From T cells, B-cell-depleted T cells, or PBMCs came the material, which was cDNA or gDNA.

Per the original data handling: Amplified reference gene primers provided the basis for estimating nucleated cell counts. Only in-frame clones appear in the TCRdb table, and some are missing; sequencing was by immunoSEQ multiplex PCR. That table furnishes V, J and clone size, whereas the DNA furnished D and trimming. This table has approximately 280,000 clones, approximately 88% appearing once. This CDR3 has 14 residues. CDR1 is MNHEY, CDR2 SVGAGI, per germline. V was pared by 0 bases and J by 7 bases, with 5 bases of the junction left unmatched. This clone showed up just once. Followed longitudinally, the Seattle patients had been enrolled during active infection.

The receptor's source is a human donor with COVID-19, enrolled during active disease. The donor label of this sample is uncertain. The V gene is TRBV6-5, the J gene TRBJ1-2; 7 nucleotides match TRBD1. Material: peripheral blood. The CDR3 DNA is TGTGCCAGCAGTTACTCGAGACAGGGAGGTGGCTACACCTTC. Translated, it gives CASSYSRQGGGYTF.